The sequence of this TCR beta chain was determined in a study of T cells in Graves' hyperthyroidism and ophthalmopathy. In the case of this clonotype: Relative to the germline gene, one junction end is altered; a read error may explain this.

Using RNA transcripts as the source, TCR beta CDR3 regions were amplified. With the HTBI primer set, the TCR CDR3 went through a first round of RT-PCR. Via MiXCR, TCRdb re-called the multiplex PCR reads, giving one row per CDR3 protein. The table has 25,000 to 30,000 distinct CDR3 sequences, 45% seen once. The source material was blood. This receptor was taken from a woman aged 25-40 years with Graves' hyperthyroidism.

CDR3 protein: CASSAQANTEAFF. The CDR3 DNA follows: TGTGCCAGCAGCGCACAGGCGAACACGGAAGCTTTCTTT. The gene calls are TRBV11-3 and TRBJ1-1; possibly TRBD1 for D (5 bases). This CDR3 has 13 amino acids. Germline CDR1 and CDR2: SGHNT and YENEEA.